This TCR beta chain was recovered during a study of post-analysis software for immune sequencing data. For the study at large: Recorded subtypes: relapsing-remitting, secondary progressive, progressive-relapsing; some patients unannotated.

Trimming pared 7 bases from V and 5 bases from J, leaving 20 bases between. The CDR3 is 15 amino acids. Germline V gene lookup returns CDR1 SGHTA and CDR2 FQGNSA. Regarding this clonotype: Its target is not known.

TCR beta libraries were prepared from cDNA with unique molecular identifiers. TCRdb passed the PCR reads through MiXCR, listing each CDR3 protein once. Seen here are fewer than 850,000 distinct CDR3 sequences, around 27% observed once, and the top ten hold roughly 0.53%. Findings and caveats of the study: Samples made in the same batch grouped tightly together by F measure. TRBV5-6, TRBV5-1 and TRBV20-1 were among roughly 5 TRBV segments more frequent in patients than controls. Normalized Chao1 diversity was significantly lower in multiple sclerosis patients than in controls.

The V gene is TRBV7-2, the J gene TRBJ2-5, with D perhaps assigned TRBD1 or TRBD2 (5 bases each). This TCR derives from a girl aged 10 to 17 with multiple sclerosis. Material: blood. The CDR3, as DNA: TGTGCCAGCAACTGGGGACGTAGCCCCGGGGAGACCCAGTACTTC. It translates to CASNWGRSPGETQYF.